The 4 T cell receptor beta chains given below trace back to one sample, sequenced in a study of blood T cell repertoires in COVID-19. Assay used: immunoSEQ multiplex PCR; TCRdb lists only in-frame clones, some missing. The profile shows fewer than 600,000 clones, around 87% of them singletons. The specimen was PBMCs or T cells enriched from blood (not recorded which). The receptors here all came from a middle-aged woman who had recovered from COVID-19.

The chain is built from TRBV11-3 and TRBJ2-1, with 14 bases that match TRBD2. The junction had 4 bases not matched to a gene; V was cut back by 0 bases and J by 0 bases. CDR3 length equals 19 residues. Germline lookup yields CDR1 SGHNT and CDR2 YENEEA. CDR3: CASSLDGTSGSPSYNEQFF. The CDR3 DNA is TGTGCCAGCAGCTTAGATGGGACTAGCGGGAGTCCCTCCTACAATGAGCAGTTCTTC.

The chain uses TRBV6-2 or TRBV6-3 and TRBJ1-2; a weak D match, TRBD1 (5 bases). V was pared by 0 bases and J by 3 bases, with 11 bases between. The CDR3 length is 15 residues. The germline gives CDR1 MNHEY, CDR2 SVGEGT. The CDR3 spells CASSYSAGMDYGYTF. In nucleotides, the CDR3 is TGTGCCAGCAGTTACTCAGCAGGGATGGACTATGGCTACACCTTC.

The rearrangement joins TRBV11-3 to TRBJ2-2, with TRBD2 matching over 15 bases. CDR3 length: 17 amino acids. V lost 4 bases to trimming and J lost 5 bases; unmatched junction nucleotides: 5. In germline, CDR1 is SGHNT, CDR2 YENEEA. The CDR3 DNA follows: TGTGCCAGCAGCTCGGGGACTAGCGGGAGGCAAACCGGGGAGCTGTTTTTT. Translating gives CASSSGTSGRQTGELFF.

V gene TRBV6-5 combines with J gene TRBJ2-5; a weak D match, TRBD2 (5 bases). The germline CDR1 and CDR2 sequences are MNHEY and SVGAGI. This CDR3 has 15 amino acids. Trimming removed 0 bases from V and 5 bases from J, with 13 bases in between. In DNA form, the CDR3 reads TGTGCCAGCAGTTACTCGTCCCGGACGGGGGAGACCCAGTACTTC. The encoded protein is CASSYSSRTGETQYF.